The clone carrying this T cell receptor beta chain was recorded many times. Antigen specificity is unknown. Isolating PBMCs gave at least 6 million of these cells per sample. A sample-barcoded 5' primer and a J-beta primer mix were used in a second PCR of about 7 to 12 cycles. Template switching added a 12-random-nucleotide identifier to every cDNA molecule. TCRdb reanalysed the 5' RACE reads using MiXCR and keeps one entry per CDR3 protein. In the table there are roughly 500,000 distinct CDR3 sequences, roughly 29% of which are singletons. The data belong to a study of blood T cells in healthy people across ages. Findings of the study overall: Strong correlation was found linking TCR beta diversity to naive T cell percentage. Greater diversity and more naive CD4+ cells were seen in long-lived donors than in aged donors.

Germline V gene data show CDR1 as SQVTM and CDR2 as ANQGSEA. This CDR3 is 13 amino acids long. Germline trimming cut 7 bases from V and 3 bases from J; bases unmatched to any gene: 9. The chain joins TRBV29-1 to TRBJ2-7; 7 bases are a match to TRBD2. This clonotype was obtained from a woman in her 70s in good health. The specimen was blood. This CDR3 is CSARPGGGYEQYF. The CDR3 DNA sequence: TGCAGCGCCAGGCCGGGGGGAGGCTACGAGCAGTACTTC.